The following is a T cell receptor beta chain sequence with its context. The sample is drawn from a study of blood T cell repertoires in COVID-19. TCRdb keeps only in-frame clones here, not all; method: immunoSEQ multiplex PCR. The data show around 400,000 clones, approximately 89% seen once. Germline CDR1 is SGHKS and CDR2 is YYEKEE (reference sequence). The V and J ends lost 5 bases and 4 bases respectively, with 15 bases between them. The CDR3 consists of 14 residues. The sequencing sample was made of peripheral blood. This receptor was obtained from a woman aged 60-75 years with COVID-19, enrolled during active disease. The chain is built from TRBV5-5 and TRBJ1-1; weak D call: TRBD1 (6 bases). CDR3 residues: CASRQGRETTEAFF. CDR3 DNA sequence: TGTGCCAGCAGACAGGGTAGAGAGACCACTGAAGCTTTCTTT.